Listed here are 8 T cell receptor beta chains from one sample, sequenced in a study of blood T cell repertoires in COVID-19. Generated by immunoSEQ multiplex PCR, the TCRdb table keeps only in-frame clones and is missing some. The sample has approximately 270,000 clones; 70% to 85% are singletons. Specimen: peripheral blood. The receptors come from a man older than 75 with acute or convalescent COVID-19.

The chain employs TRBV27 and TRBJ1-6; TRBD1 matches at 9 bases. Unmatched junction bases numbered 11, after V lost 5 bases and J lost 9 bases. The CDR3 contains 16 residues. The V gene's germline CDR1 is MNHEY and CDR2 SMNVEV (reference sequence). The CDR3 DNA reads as TGTGCCAGCAGTGCAACGCCTCTGACAGGGGGTTCACCCCTCCACTTT. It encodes CASSATPLTGGSPLHF.

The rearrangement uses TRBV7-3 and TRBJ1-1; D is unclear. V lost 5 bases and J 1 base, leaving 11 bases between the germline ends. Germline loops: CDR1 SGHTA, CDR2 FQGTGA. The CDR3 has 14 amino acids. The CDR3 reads CASSLQSSNTEAFF. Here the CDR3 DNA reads TGTGCCAGCAGCCTACAGAGCTCGAACACTGAAGCTTTCTTT.

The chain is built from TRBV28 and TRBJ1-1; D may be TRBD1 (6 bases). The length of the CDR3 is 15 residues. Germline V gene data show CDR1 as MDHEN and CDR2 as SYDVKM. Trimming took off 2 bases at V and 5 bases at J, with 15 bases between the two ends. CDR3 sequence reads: CASSLAGGAGTEAFF. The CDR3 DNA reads TGTGCCAGCAGTTTAGCGGGGGGGGCTGGGACTGAAGCTTTCTTT. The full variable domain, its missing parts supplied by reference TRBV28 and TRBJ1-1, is DVKVTQSSRYLVKRTGEKVFLECVQDMDHENMFWYRQDPGLGLRLIYFSYDVKMKEKGDIPEGYSVSREKKERFSLILESASTNQTSMYLCASSLAGGAGTEAFFGQGTRLTVV.

CDR3 coding DNA: TGTGCCTGGAGTAAGGGGGCGTACGCTGAAGCTTTCTTT. Protein product: CAWSKGAYAEAFF. The chain joins TRBV30 to TRBJ1-1; 7 bases agree with TRBD1. Germline CDR1 reads GTSNPN; CDR2 reads SVGIG (reference sequence). The CDR3 extends over 13 amino acids. V shed 2 bases and J 6 bases; nucleotides not matched to a gene: 6. Full variable domain (remainder filled in from reference TRBV30 and TRBJ1-1): SQTIHQWPATLVQPVGSPLSLECTVEGTSNPNLYWYRQAAGRGLQLLFYSVGIGQISSEVPQNLSASRPQDRQFILSSKKLLLSDSGFYLCAWSKGAYAEAFFGQGTRLTVV.

CDR3 protein: CASSHEGNYGYTF. The CDR3 nucleotides read TGCGCCAGCAGCCACGAGGGCAACTATGGCTACACCTTC. This chain links TRBV5-1 with TRBJ1-2; D ambiguous. V was clipped by 4 bases and J by 2 bases, with 9 bases between them. Germline assignment: CDR1 SGHRS and CDR2 YFSETQ. The CDR3 is 13 amino acids.

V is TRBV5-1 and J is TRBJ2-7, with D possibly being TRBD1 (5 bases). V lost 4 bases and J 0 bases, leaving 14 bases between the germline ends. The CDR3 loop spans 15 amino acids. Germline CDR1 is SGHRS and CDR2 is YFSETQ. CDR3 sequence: CASSLDQGSSYEQYF. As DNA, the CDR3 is TGCGCCAGCAGCCTAGACCAGGGTTCCTCCTACGAGCAGTACTTC.

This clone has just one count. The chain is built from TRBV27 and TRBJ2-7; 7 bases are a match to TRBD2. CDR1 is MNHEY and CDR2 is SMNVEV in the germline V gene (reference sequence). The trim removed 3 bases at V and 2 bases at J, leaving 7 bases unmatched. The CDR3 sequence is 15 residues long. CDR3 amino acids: CASSFGREKPYEQYF. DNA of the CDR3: TGTGCCAGCAGTTTTGGGCGGGAGAAACCCTACGAGCAGTACTTC.

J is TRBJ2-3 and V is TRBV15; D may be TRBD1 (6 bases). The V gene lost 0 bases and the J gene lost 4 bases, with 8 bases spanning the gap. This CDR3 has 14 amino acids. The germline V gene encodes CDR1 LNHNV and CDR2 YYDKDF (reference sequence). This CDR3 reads CATSRDNRADTQYF. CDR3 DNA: TGTGCCACCAGCAGAGATAACAGGGCAGATACGCAGTATTTT. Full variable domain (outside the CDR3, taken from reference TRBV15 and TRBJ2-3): DAMVIQNPRYQVTQFGKPVTLSCSQTLNHNVMYWYQQKSSQAPKLLFHYYDKDFNNEADTPDNFQSRRPNTSFCFLDIRSPGLGDTAMYLCATSRDNRADTQYFGPGTRLTVL.